This is a list of T cell receptor beta chains from one sample in a study of identical twins. TCRdb reprocessed the 5' RACE reads via MiXCR and lists one record per CDR3 protein. This table has approximately 410,000 distinct CDR3 sequences, 15% to 20% appearing once. Specimen: naive T cells sorted from blood. The receptor set was obtained from a man aged 45 to 65 in good health. The CDR3 runs from the conserved cysteine through the conserved F or W. The D gene is left open where the match is weak. Rows may omit the clone size; those that give it use once, few, many or a size class.

TRBV6-5	-	TRBJ1-3	-	TGTGCCAGCAGTTACAAGGGGCACCCTGGAAACACCATATATTTT	CASSYKGHPGNTIYF
TRBV5-1	-	TRBJ2-1	-	TGCGCCAGCAGCCTCAAAGGCGGGAATTCCTACAATGAGCAGTTCTTC	CASSLKGGNSYNEQFF
TRBV7-8	-	TRBJ2-7	-	TGTGCCAGCAGCTTATACCTCCCCTACGAGCAGTACTTC	CASSLYLPYEQYF
TRBV7-9	few	TRBJ2-7	-	TGTGCCAGCAGCACCCCTGACCTAAGCAGGGTTTCCGAGCAGTACTTC	CASSTPDLSRVSEQYF
TRBV6-5	many	TRBJ2-3	-	TGTGCCAGCAGTTACTCGGGGGGGCCGGCAGATACGCAGTATTTT	CASSYSGGPADTQYF
TRBV20-1	many	TRBJ2-2	-	TGCAGTGCTAGAGCCGGTGTCGGGACCGGGGAGCTGTTTTTT	CSARAGVGTGELFF
TRBV7-2	many	TRBJ2-3	-	TGTGCCAGCAGCTCCGCAGCGGGACAGAGAGTCACAGATACGCAGTATTTT	CASSSAAGQRVTDTQYF
TRBV12-3/TRBV12-4	few	TRBJ2-7	TRBD2	TGTGCCAGCAGCGTGGGGACTAGCGGGAGTCATAAGCAGTACTTC	CASSVGTSGSHKQYF
TRBV20-1	many	TRBJ2-5	-	TGCAGTGCTAGAGGCTGGGGCCGGGAGACCCAGTACTTC	CSARGWGRETQYF
TRBV27	-	TRBJ2-3	TRBD2	TGTGCCAGCAGTTTAGGGGGAAGCGGGAGTGGGACAGATACGCAGTATTTT	CASSLGGSGSGTDTQYF
TRBV5-1	few	TRBJ2-7	-	TGCGCCAGCACTCCGTTTGAGGGGCTTTCCTACGAGCAGTACTTC	CASTPFEGLSYEQYF
TRBV4-1	few	TRBJ2-5	TRBD1	TGCGCCAGCAGCCAATTACGGACAGGAGGATCAGAGACCCAGTACTTC	CASSQLRTGGSETQYF
TRBV7-2	many	TRBJ1-1	-	TGTGCCAGCAGCGGCATGAACACTGAAGCTTTCTTT	CASSGMNTEAFF
TRBV20-1	-	TRBJ2-4	TRBD2	TGCAGTGCTGTTACTAGCGGGAGAGCCAAAAACATTCAGTACTTC	CSAVTSGRAKNIQYF
TRBV7-2	many	TRBJ2-3	-	TGTGCCAGCAGCTTAACGTTCAAAGATACGCAGTATTTT	CASSLTFKDTQYF
TRBV5-1	-	TRBJ2-1	TRBD2	TGCGCCAGCAGCTTGGAGGGGACTAGCTTCAATGAGCAGTTCTTC	CASSLEGTSFNEQFF
TRBV15	-	TRBJ2-5	-	TGTGCCACCAGCAGGACTAGTGGGGAGACCCAGTACTTC	CATSRTSGETQYF
TRBV5-1	few	TRBJ2-5	-	TGCGCCAGCGGCACTGGCGGGGTATCCCAAGAGACCCAGTACTTC	CASGTGGVSQETQYF
TRBV18	-	TRBJ2-5	-	TGTGCCAGCTCACCACCCAACAGCGCAGAAGAGACCCAGTACTTC	CASSPPNSAEETQYF
TRBV27	few	TRBJ2-1	TRBD1	TGTGCCAGCAGTACACTCAAAACCGGGACAGGGTACAATGAGCAGTTCTTC	CASSTLKTGTGYNEQFF
TRBV20-1	-	TRBJ1-2	TRBD1	TGCAGTGCTTCACAGGGGGGTACCTATGGCTACACCTTC	CSASQGGTYGYTF
TRBV5-1	many	TRBJ2-1	-	TGCGCCAGCAGCTTGACCGTCAATGAGCAGTTCTTC	CASSLTVNEQFF
TRBV7-2	once	TRBJ2-7	-	TGTGCCAGCAGCCCGCAAGTCAGTGCCTACGAGCAGTACTTC	CASSPQVSAYEQYF
TRBV5-1	few	TRBJ1-4	TRBD1	TGCGCCAGCAGCTTGTCGGGGACAGGGGGAGAAAAACTGTTTTTT	CASSLSGTGGEKLFF
TRBV28	-	TRBJ2-3	-	TGTGCCAGCAGCCAACTTACAGATACGCAGTATTTT	CASSQLTDTQYF
TRBV20-1	many	TRBJ1-2	-	TGCAGTGCTAGGGACGGGACCAGACCGACCCTATATGGCTACACCTTC	CSARDGTRPTLYGYTF
TRBV7-3	few	TRBJ2-7	-	TGTGCCAGCCCCTACGGGGGGAGGACAGAACGATACGAGCAGTACTTC	CASPYGGRTERYEQYF
TRBV7-2	-	TRBJ2-1	-	TGTGCCAGCAGCGCGGGACCTTACGATGAGCAGTTCTTC	CASSAGPYDEQFF
TRBV29-1	few	TRBJ2-1	TRBD2	TGCAGCGTTGGAACTAGCGGGTTGGGGGGCAATGAGCAGTTCTTC	CSVGTSGLGGNEQFF
TRBV14	-	TRBJ2-1	-	TGTGCCAGCGCGACTGTTCAGGGCCGCTACAATGAGCAGTTCTTC	CASATVQGRYNEQFF
TRBV20-1	many	TRBJ2-7	TRBD2	TGCAGTGCTAGACGGAGCGGGGCACCCTACGAGCAGTACTTC	CSARRSGAPYEQYF
TRBV6-1	-	TRBJ2-5	TRBD2	TGTGCCAGCAGGCCGCATATAGCGGGAGGGGATGGGCCCCAGTACTTC	CASRPHIAGGDGPQYF
TRBV5-6	few	TRBJ2-5	-	TGTGCCAGCAGCTTCCCCGGACAATTACAAGAGACCCAGTACTTC	CASSFPGQLQETQYF
TRBV6-1	few	TRBJ1-2	-	TGTGCCAGCACCGGACGGGGAAGCGGTAATGATGGCTACACCTTC	CASTGRGSGNDGYTF